The 26 T cell receptor beta chains below were found in one sample sequenced in a study of graft-versus-host responses after intestinal transplantation. The assay was immunoSEQ multiplex PCR, and TCRdb's table has in-frame clones only and misses some. The data hold tens of thousands of clones, with roughly four fifths observed a single time. The specimen was PBMCs, collected more than 950 days after transplant. Every receptor here comes from a human patient who received an intestinal transplant, so some T cells may come from the graft donor.

The CDR3 loop reads CAISSDTYGYTF. The CDR3 region has the DNA TGTGCCATCAGTTCGGACACCTATGGCTACACCTTC. V and J are TRBV10-3 and TRBJ1-2; tentative D call: TRBD1 (5 bases). V shed 5 bases and J shed 4 bases, with 8 bases lying between them. Germline V gene data show CDR1 as ENHRY and CDR2 as SYGVKD. This CDR3 region has 12 residues.

The chain employs TRBV9 and TRBJ2-5; D might be TRBD1 (5 bases). V was cut by 4 bases and J by 4 bases, with 17 bases left in between. Germline CDR1 and CDR2: SGDLS and YYNGEE. The CDR3 has 15 amino acids. In DNA form, the CDR3 reads TGTGCCAGCAGCCCCCGATCTGGTGGGGCAGAGACCCAGTACTTC. Its translation is CASSPRSGGAETQYF.

The rearrangement uses TRBV5-1 and TRBJ1-2; D perhaps matches TRBD1 (6 bases). The V gene lost 4 bases and the J gene lost 4 bases, with 11 bases spanning the gap. Germline CDR1 is SGHRS and CDR2 is YFSETQ. The CDR3 sequence is 13 residues long. The CDR3 nucleotides are TGCGCCAGCAGCGAGGGGGGGGCCTATGGCTACACCTTC. It encodes CASSEGGAYGYTF.

The chain combines TRBV7-6 with TRBJ1-1, with 8 bases that match TRBD1. CDR3 length: 14 amino acids. Germline V gene data show CDR1 as SGHVS and CDR2 as FNYEAQ. Trimming at V came to 2 bases and at J to 3 bases, leaving 2 bases not matched to a gene. DNA of the CDR3: TGTGCCAGCAGCTTATCAGGGGGCCACACTGAAGCTTTCTTT. It encodes CASSLSGGHTEAFF.

This clone was detected only a few times. The chain carries TRBV5-1 and TRBJ1-2; 8 bases are a match to TRBD1. CDR1 is SGHRS and CDR2 is YFSETQ in the germline V gene. The CDR3 totals 14 residues. Trimming cost V 3 bases and J 5 bases; bases outside gene matches: 6. The CDR3 DNA is TGCGCCAGCAGCTCCCTAACAGGGGGGTATGGCTACACCTTC. Residues: CASSSLTGGYGYTF.

This chain uses TRBV6-4 with TRBJ2-3; 9 bases fit TRBD2. The CDR3 sequence is 17 residues long. Trimming cost V 0 bases and J 3 bases; bases outside gene matches: 7. Germline CDR1 and CDR2: MRHNA and SNTAGT. CDR3 amino acids: CASSDSAGGEATDTQYF. DNA of the CDR3: TGTGCCAGCAGTGACTCGGCGGGAGGGGAGGCAACAGATACGCAGTATTTT.

The chain has TRBV28 and TRBJ1-2; 9 nucleotides align to TRBD1. CDR1 and CDR2 (germline): MDHEN, SYDVKM. This CDR3 has 16 residues. J lost 4 bases, V lost 6 bases, and 12 bases had no gene match. Here the CDR3 reads CASSSGTGRGFYGYTF. The CDR3 nucleotides are TGTGCCAGCAGCTCCGGGACAGGGAGAGGCTTCTATGGCTACACCTTC.

The J gene is TRBJ2-7, the V gene TRBV10-1; D remains unclear. The germline gives CDR1 WNHNN, CDR2 SYGVQD (reference sequence). The CDR3 length is 15 residues. The V and J ends lost 4 bases and 3 bases respectively, with 16 bases between them. The CDR3 sequence is CASSVLVWPSYEQYF. CDR3 coding DNA: TGCGCCAGCAGTGTTTTGGTGTGGCCGAGCTACGAGCAGTACTTC.

The genes are TRBV28 and TRBJ2-7; TRBD1 is a possible D gene (6 bases). This CDR3 region has 16 residues. CDR1 and CDR2 (germline): MDHEN, SYDVKM. V dropped 6 bases and J dropped 3 bases, with 21 bases sitting between them. Written as DNA, the CDR3 is TGTGCCAGCAGCCTAGAGGCAGGGGTACCATTCTACGAGCAGTACTTC. Protein: CASSLEAGVPFYEQYF.

The V call is TRBV6-6, the J call TRBJ1-1; 7 bases align to TRBD1. Trimming at V came to 6 bases and at J to 2 bases, leaving 9 bases not matched to a gene. The CDR3 is 15 amino acids. CDR1 and CDR2 from the germline V gene are MNHNY and SVGAGI (reference sequence). CDR3 sequence: CASSRTTGANTEAFF. The CDR3 DNA sequence: TGTGCCAGCAGCCGCACAACAGGGGCCAACACTGAAGCTTTCTTT.

The chain couples TRBV2 to TRBJ2-3; maybe TRBD2 (6 bases). Trimming shortened V by 6 bases and J by 1 base, and 17 bases separated the two germline ends. Germline lookup yields CDR1 SNHLY and CDR2 FYNNEI. The CDR3 totals 16 residues. The CDR3 nucleotides are TGTGCCAGCAGGGCCTCGCGGAGGGGTGGCACAGATACGCAGTATTTT. Translation gives CASRASRRGGTDTQYF.

The V gene is TRBV2, the J gene TRBJ2-5, with 8 positions matching TRBD2. Germline V gene lookup returns CDR1 SNHLY and CDR2 FYNNEI. CDR3 length equals 15 residues. V trimming: 8 bases; J trimming: 5 bases; junction bases outside the gene matches: 13. This chain's CDR3 is CASGLRGGAWETQYF. As DNA, the CDR3 is TGTGCCAGCGGCCTCCGGGGGGGGGCTTGGGAGACCCAGTACTTC.

This clone is categorized as large. V is TRBV7-8 and J is TRBJ2-7, with 14 bases matching TRBD2. J was trimmed by 0 bases and V by 5 bases; bases with no gene match: 3. Germline-derived CDR1 and CDR2 are SGHVS and FQNEAQ. CDR3 length equals 16 residues. The CDR3 DNA reads as TGTGCCAGCAGCGGAGGGACTAGCGGGGGCTCCTACGAGCAGTACTTC. Translated: CASSGGTSGGSYEQYF.

V usage is TRBV4-1 and J usage is TRBJ2-7, with D possibly TRBD2 on 7 matching bases. The germline V gene has CDR1 MGHRA and CDR2 YSYEKL. The CDR3 covers 16 residues. The V end was cut by 0 bases, the J end by 4 bases, with 16 bases between. CDR3 bases: TGCGCCAGCAGCCAAGAGAGGGGAGGGGGAGGGTACGAGCAGTACTTC. Its translation: CASSQERGGGGYEQYF.

This chain connects TRBV28 to TRBJ1-5; D remains unclear. The germline gives CDR1 MDHEN, CDR2 SYDVKM. The CDR3 runs 15 residues. Trimming shortened V by 8 bases and J by 6 bases, and 20 bases separated the two germline ends. This chain's CDR3 is CASGPTGRAGQPQHF. The CDR3 DNA follows: TGTGCCAGCGGACCAACGGGAAGGGCCGGTCAGCCCCAGCATTTT.

The gene calls are TRBV5-4 and TRBJ2-5, with D tentatively TRBD1 (7 bases). V dropped 4 bases and J dropped 1 base, with 14 bases sitting between them. The germline CDR1 and CDR2 sequences are SGHNT and YYREEE (reference sequence). This CDR3 comprises 15 residues. The CDR3, as DNA: TGTGCCAGCAGCCACCGGGGGACAGTCCAAGAGACCCAGTACTTC. It specifies CASSHRGTVQETQYF.

This clone has just one count. V and J are TRBV2 and TRBJ1-5; D is perhaps TRBD1 (6 bases). The germline V gene has CDR1 SNHLY and CDR2 FYNNEI. V was clipped by 6 bases and J by 9 bases, with 24 bases between them. This CDR3 contains 16 residues. The chain's CDR3 is CASRLQGGKGLGPQHF. The CDR3 nucleotides read TGTGCCAGCAGGTTACAGGGAGGCAAGGGTCTAGGGCCCCAGCATTTT.

V is TRBV2 and J is TRBJ1-3, with no clear D. Trimming left V 5 bases short and J 0 bases short, with 11 bases between. The CDR3 length is 15 residues. Germline V gives CDR1 SNHLY, CDR2 FYNNEI. CDR3 amino acids: CASSSGRDSGNTIYF. Here the CDR3 DNA reads TGTGCCAGCAGTTCCGGACGGGACTCTGGAAACACCATATATTTT.

The gene calls are TRBV7-9 and TRBJ2-1, with 12 bases lining up with TRBD2. Per germline, CDR1 SEHNR and CDR2 FQNEAQ (reference sequence). This CDR3 contains 14 residues. The trim removed 5 bases at V and 7 bases at J, leaving 3 bases unmatched. The CDR3, as DNA: TGTGCCAGCAGCCCTAGCGGGGGGGCAAATGAGCAGTTCTTC. Amino acids: CASSPSGGANEQFF.

V usage is TRBV7-3 and J usage is TRBJ1-5; possibly TRBD1 for D (6 bases). CDR3 size: 16 residues. Looked up from germline, CDR1 is SGHTA and CDR2 is FQGTGA. The V end was cut by 6 bases, the J end by 0 bases, with 15 bases between. CDR3 amino acids: CASRSMGADSNQPQHF. CDR3 nucleotides: TGTGCCAGCAGGTCCATGGGGGCGGATAGCAATCAGCCCCAGCATTTT.

V is TRBV7-9 and J is TRBJ2-1, with D possibly TRBD2 on 5 matching bases. The CDR3 is 14 residues long. V lost 10 bases and J 10 bases, leaving 23 bases between the germline ends. CDR1 SEHNR and CDR2 FQNEAQ come from the germline V gene (reference sequence). The CDR3 DNA reads TGTGCCACAAGAGGGCAGGAAGACCCGCGGGAGCAGTTCTTC. The encoded protein is CATRGQEDPREQFF.

The chain employs TRBV21-1 and TRBJ1-1. TRBV21-1 is a listed pseudogene. The CDR3 runs 14 residues. In nucleotides, the CDR3 is TGTGCCAGCAGCAAACTCCAGCCGAACACTGAAGCTTTCTTT. Protein sequence: CASSKLQPNTEAFF.

This clone was seen only a few times. The rearrangement joins TRBV19 to TRBJ2-4, with no clear D. V dropped 1 base and J dropped 9 bases, with 22 bases sitting between them. The CDR3 spans 17 residues. The germline CDR1 and CDR2 sequences are LNHDA and SQIVND (reference sequence). The CDR3 DNA follows: TGTGCCAGTAGTATAGTATCGTTGGCAGGCTTAAGGAGCATTCAGTACTTC. Translating it yields CASSIVSLAGLRSIQYF.

CDR3 nucleotides: TGTGCCAGCAGCTTGAGAGACAACGGCTACACCTTC. This translates into CASSLRDNGYTF. This chain joins TRBV5-6 and TRBJ1-2, with no clear D. In germline, CDR1 is SGHDT, CDR2 YYEEEE. This CDR3 has 12 residues. V shed 1 base and J shed 8 bases, with 9 bases lying between them.

V gene TRBV2 combines with J gene TRBJ1-1; 7 positions match TRBD1. This CDR3 contains 13 residues. V was pared by 5 bases and J by 5 bases, with 5 bases of the junction left unmatched. Looked up from germline, CDR1 is SNHLY and CDR2 is FYNNEI. CDR3 in DNA: TGTGCCAGCAGTTCCTCAGGGGGTACTGAAGCTTTCTTT. Protein: CASSSSGGTEAFF. The whole variable domain, filled in from reference TRBV2 and TRBJ1-1, reads EPEVTQTPSHQVTQMGQEVILRCVPISNHLYFYWYRQILGQKVEFLVSFYNNEISEKSEIFDDQFSVERPDGSNFTLKIRSTKLEDSAMYFCASSSSGGTEAFFGQGTRLTVV.

The gene calls are TRBV9 and TRBJ1-6, with D possibly being TRBD1 (5 bases). Looked up from germline, CDR1 is SGDLS and CDR2 is YYNGEE. This CDR3 has 14 residues. V dropped 3 bases and J dropped 5 bases, with 9 bases sitting between them. The CDR3 spells CASSEMGDNSPLHF. The CDR3, as DNA: TGTGCCAGCAGCGAGATGGGGGATAATTCACCCCTCCACTTT. Full variable domain (outside the CDR3, taken from reference TRBV9 and TRBJ1-6): DSGVTQTPKHLITATGQRVTLRCSPRSGDLSVYWYQQSLDQGLQFLIQYYNGEERAKGNILERFSAQQFPDLHSELNLSSLELGDSALYFCASSEMGDNSPLHFGNGTRLTVT.